Listed below are T cell receptor beta chains from one sample, sequenced in a study of CD8+ T cells in alopecia areata. The table came from immunoSEQ multiplex PCR; TCRdb's copy has only in-frame clones and leaves some out. The table includes fewer than 250,000 clones, 50% to 75% detected once. The source was CD4+ T cells sorted from blood, collected at week 4, from a patient treated with tofacitinib. These receptors were taken from a human donor with alopecia areata. Each CDR3 is given with its conserved first and last residue. A D gene is named only where the DNA matches it firmly. Only some rows state a clone size, as once, few, many or a class for expanded clones.

>15|TRBJ1-5|TRBD1|.|TRBV7-2
CASSLDRGLGQPQHF
TGTGCCAGCAGCTTGGACAGGGGGCTAGGACAGCCCCAGCATTTT
>11|TRBJ2-1|.|.|TRBV30
CAWSSRYEQFF
TGTGCCTGGAGTAGCAGGTATGAGCAGTTCTTC
>14|TRBJ1-6|.|.|TRBV6-5
CASSVGTVNSPLHF
TGTGCCAGCAGTGTCGGTACGGTTAATTCACCCCTCCACTTT
>14|TRBJ2-7|TRBD1|.|TRBV29-1
CSVLTGVKSYEQYF
TGCAGCGTCCTTACAGGGGTTAAGTCCTACGAGCAGTACTTC
>16|TRBJ1-4|.|few|TRBV13
CASSLERGSANEKLFF
TGTGCCAGCAGCTTAGAGCGGGGGTCAGCTAATGAAAAACTGTTTTTT
>14|TRBJ2-4|.|once|TRBV19
CASSIAVAKNIQYF
TGTGCCAGTAGTATAGCGGTAGCCAAAAACATTCAGTACTTC
>16|TRBJ2-1|.|.|TRBV7-9
CASSPDRTSSYNEQFF
TGTGCCAGCAGCCCCGACAGAACTAGCTCCTACAATGAGCAGTTCTTC
>14|TRBJ2-1|TRBD2|.|TRBV30
CAWSRLGGGLEQFF
TGTGCCTGGAGTCGACTCGGCGGGGGGCTCGAGCAGTTCTTC
>15|TRBJ2-1|TRBD1|.|TRBV29-1
CSVAGTGERHNEQFF
TGCAGCGTTGCGGGGACAGGGGAGAGGCACAATGAGCAGTTCTTC
>11|TRBJ2-2|.|.|TRBV19
CASEITGELFF
TGTGCCAGTGAAATTACCGGGGAGCTGTTTTTT
>14|TRBJ2-7|TRBD2|.|TRBV29-1
CSVQTGLAEYEQYF
TGCAGCGTTCAAACGGGACTAGCGGAATACGAGCAGTACTTC
>14|TRBJ1-2|.|few|TRBV11-2
CASSLVPPDGGYTF
TGTGCCAGCAGCTTAGTACCCCCGGACGGAGGCTACACCTTC
>13|TRBJ1-2|.|.|TRBV30
CAWSVGQGYGYTF
TGTGCCTGGAGTGTCGGCCAGGGCTATGGCTACACCTTC
>13|TRBJ2-2|.|.|TRBV5-1
CASSLDGTGELFF
TGCGCCAGCAGCTTGGATGGGACCGGGGAGCTGTTTTTT
>13|TRBJ2-3|.|.|TRBV7-2
CASSLSYTDTQYF
TGTGCCAGCAGCTTGAGTTACACAGATACGCAGTATTTT
>13|TRBJ2-3|.|.|TRBV7-7
CASSLLTTDTQYF
TGTGCTAGCAGCTTGCTAACCACAGATACGCAGTATTTT
>13|TRBJ2-1|TRBD2|.|TRBV2
CASSPGLAGEQFF
TGTGCCAGCAGCCCGGGACTAGCTGGTGAGCAGTTCTTC
>14|TRBJ2-5|.|few|TRBV13
CASSLQGTQGTQYF
TGTGCCAGCAGCTTACAGGGGACGCAAGGGACCCAGTACTTC
>14|TRBJ1-6|.|.|TRBV7-2
CASSLARHNSPLHF
TGTGCCAGCAGCTTAGCCAGACACAATTCACCCCTCCACTTT
>15|TRBJ2-2|.|.|TRBV4-3
CASSQDWANTGELFF
TGCGCCAGCAGCCAAGATTGGGCGAACACCGGGGAGCTGTTTTTT
>13|TRBJ1-5|.|few|TRBV27
CASSLRRRETQHF
TGTGCCAGCAGTTTACGAAGACGGGAAACCCAGCATTTT
>13|TRBJ2-2|.|.|TRBV30
CAWKNGPQGGLFF
TGTGCCTGGAAAAACGGGCCCCAGGGTGGGCTGTTTTTT
>15|TRBJ2-5|TRBD2|.|TRBV27
CASSPTSGGWETQYF
TGTGCCAGCAGTCCTACTAGCGGGGGTTGGGAGACCCAGTACTTC
>14|TRBJ2-5|.|.|TRBV5-4
CASRTGQQQETQYF
TGTGCCAGCAGGACCGGACAGCAACAAGAGACCCAGTACTTC
>14|TRBJ2-7|TRBD2|.|TRBV6-6
CASSHLAGAYEQYF
TGTGCCAGCAGTCACCTAGCGGGGGCCTACGAGCAGTACTTC
>13|TRBJ1-1|TRBD1|few|TRBV30
CAWLGTANTEAFF
TGTGCCTGGCTAGGGACAGCCAACACTGAAGCTTTCTTT
>13|TRBJ1-2|.|.|TRBV29-1
CSVGPGQDYGYTF
TGCAGCGTTGGCCCCGGTCAGGACTATGGCTACACCTTC
>20|TRBJ2-1|TRBD2|.|TRBV4-1
CASSQGGTSGGHSSYNEQFF
TGCGCCAGCAGCCAAGGCGGGACTAGCGGGGGACACAGCTCCTACAATGAGCAGTTCTTC
>14|TRBJ1-6|.|.|TRBV2
CATALGGAHSPLHF
TGTGCCACCGCCTTGGGGGGGGCGCATTCACCCCTCCACTTT
>16|TRBJ1-2|TRBD1|few|TRBV5-1
CASSFRDRETNYGYTF
TGCGCCAGCAGCTTCAGGGACAGGGAAACTAACTATGGCTACACCTTC
>13|TRBJ1-4|.|.|TRBV29-1
CSVQAGTNEKLFF
TGCAGCGTCCAGGCAGGGACTAATGAAAAACTGTTTTTT
>15|TRBJ2-3|.|.|TRBV4-2
CASSQDRATTDTQYF
TGTGCCAGCAGCCAAGATCGAGCTACCACAGATACGCAGTATTTT
>14|TRBJ2-3|.|.|TRBV29-1
CSVEGGRSTDTQYF
TGCAGCGTTGAAGGGGGGAGGAGCACAGATACGCAGTATTTT
>12|TRBJ2-5|TRBD1|few|TRBV2
CASGTGQETQYF
TGTGCCAGCGGGACAGGCCAAGAGACCCAGTACTTC
>13|TRBJ1-6|TRBD1|.|TRBV30
CACRGPLGSPLHF
TGTGCCTGCAGGGGGCCACTTGGGTCACCCCTCCACTTT
>13|TRBJ1-6|.|.|TRBV5-1
CASSPYRDSPLHF
TGCGCCAGCAGCCCATACCGCGATTCACCCCTCCACTTT
>14|TRBJ1-1|TRBD1|.|TRBV5-1
CASSSGTGTTEAFF
TGCGCCAGCAGTTCCGGGACAGGGACCACTGAAGCTTTCTTT
>15|TRBJ1-1|TRBD1|.|TRBV9
CASSASGQGNTEAFF
TGTGCCAGCAGCGCCTCGGGACAGGGGAACACTGAAGCTTTCTTT
>12|TRBJ2-7|.|few|TRBV29-1
CSVESSPYEQYF
TGCAGCGTTGAATCGAGCCCCTACGAGCAGTACTTC
>16|TRBJ1-2|TRBD1|few|TRBV30
CAWSYGQGLANYGYTF
TGTGCCTGGAGTTATGGACAGGGGTTAGCTAACTATGGCTACACCTTC
>14|TRBJ2-2|.|.|TRBV2
CASSADSNTGELFF
TGTGCCAGCAGTGCGGATTCGAACACCGGGGAGCTGTTTTTT
>15|TRBJ2-3|.|once|TRBV15
CATSRDPWGADTQYF
TGTGCCACCAGCAGAGATCCCTGGGGGGCAGATACGCAGTATTTT
>13|TRBJ2-7|.|.|TRBV5-1
CASSLEVTYEQYF
TGCGCCAGCAGCTTGGAAGTCACCTACGAGCAGTACTTC
>14|TRBJ2-3|TRBD2|.|TRBV5-1
CASSPGLATDTQYF
TGCGCCAGCAGCCCTGGACTAGCGACAGATACGCAGTATTTT
>11|TRBJ2-7|.|.|TRBV20-1
CSASSGREQYF
TGCAGTGCTAGTTCGGGACGAGAGCAGTACTTC